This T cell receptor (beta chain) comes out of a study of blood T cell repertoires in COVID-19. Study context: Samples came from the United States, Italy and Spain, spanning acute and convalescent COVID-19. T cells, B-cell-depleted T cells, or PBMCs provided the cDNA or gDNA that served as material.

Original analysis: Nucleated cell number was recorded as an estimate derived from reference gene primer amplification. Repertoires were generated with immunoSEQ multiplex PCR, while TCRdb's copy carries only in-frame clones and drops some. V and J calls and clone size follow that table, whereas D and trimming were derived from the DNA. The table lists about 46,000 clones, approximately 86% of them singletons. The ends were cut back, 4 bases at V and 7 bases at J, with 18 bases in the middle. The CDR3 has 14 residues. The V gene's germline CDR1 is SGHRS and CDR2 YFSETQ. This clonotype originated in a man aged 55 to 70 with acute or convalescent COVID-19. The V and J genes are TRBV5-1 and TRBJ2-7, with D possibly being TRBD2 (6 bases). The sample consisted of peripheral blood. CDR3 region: CASSLQGGFGEQYF. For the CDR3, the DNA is TGCGCCAGCAGCCTTCAGGGAGGCTTTGGTGAGCAGTACTTC.